This TCR beta chain comes out of a study of blood T cell repertoires in COVID-19. At the level of the study: COVID-19 samples from acute and convalescent phases originated in the United States, Italy and Spain.

The Seattle patients, enrolled during active infection, were followed longitudinally. Produced via immunoSEQ multiplex PCR; TCRdb's table is partial and in-frame only. In the table there are some 120,000 clones, roughly 90% of which are singletons. V lost 6 bases to trimming and J lost 5 bases, with 10 bases between them. This CDR3 spans 12 amino acids. Sample: peripheral blood. The chain has TRBV12-3 or TRBV12-4 and TRBJ1-1, with TRBD1 as a possible D gene (6 bases). This sequence was found in a man in his fifties or sixties with COVID-19, enrolled during active disease. This chain's CDR3 is CASSRQVTEAFF. CDR3 sequence (DNA): TGTGCCAGCAGCAGACAGGTAACTGAAGCTTTCTTT.